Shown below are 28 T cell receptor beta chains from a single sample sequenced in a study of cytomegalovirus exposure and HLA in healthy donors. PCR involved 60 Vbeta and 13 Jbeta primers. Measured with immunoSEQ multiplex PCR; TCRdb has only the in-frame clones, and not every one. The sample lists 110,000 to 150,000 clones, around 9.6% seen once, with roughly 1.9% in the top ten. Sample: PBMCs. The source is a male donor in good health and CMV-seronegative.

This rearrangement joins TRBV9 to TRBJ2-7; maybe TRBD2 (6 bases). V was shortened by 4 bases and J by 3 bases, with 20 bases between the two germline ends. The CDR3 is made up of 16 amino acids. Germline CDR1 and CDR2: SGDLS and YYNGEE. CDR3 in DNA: TGTGCCAGCAGCTTGGGGGTAGGAGGGAGTAACTACGAGCAGTACTTC. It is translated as CASSLGVGGSNYEQYF.

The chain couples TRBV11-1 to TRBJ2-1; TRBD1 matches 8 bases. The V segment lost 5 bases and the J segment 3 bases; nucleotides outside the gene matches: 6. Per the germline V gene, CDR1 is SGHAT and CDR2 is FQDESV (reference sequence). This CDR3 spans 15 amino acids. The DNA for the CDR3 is TGTGCCAGCAGCGTCACAGGGGGGAGCTACAATGAGCAGTTCTTC. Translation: CASSVTGGSYNEQFF. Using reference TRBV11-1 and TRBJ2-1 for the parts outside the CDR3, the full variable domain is EAEVAQSPRYKITEKSQAVAFWCDPISGHATLYWYRQILGQGPELLVQFQDESVVDDSQLPKDRFSAERLKGVDSTLKIQPAELGDSAMYLCASSVTGGSYNEQFFGPGTRLTVL.

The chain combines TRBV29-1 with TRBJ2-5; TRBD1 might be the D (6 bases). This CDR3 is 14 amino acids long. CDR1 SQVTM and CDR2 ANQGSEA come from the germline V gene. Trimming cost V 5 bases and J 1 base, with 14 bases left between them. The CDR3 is CSVYDTGTQETQYF. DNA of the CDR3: TGCAGCGTTTACGACACAGGGACCCAAGAGACCCAGTACTTC.

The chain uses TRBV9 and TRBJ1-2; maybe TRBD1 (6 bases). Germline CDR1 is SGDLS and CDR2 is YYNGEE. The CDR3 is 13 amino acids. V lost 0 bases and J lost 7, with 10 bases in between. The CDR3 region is CASSVAGAAGYTF. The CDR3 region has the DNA TGTGCCAGCAGCGTAGCAGGGGCGGCTGGCTACACCTTC.

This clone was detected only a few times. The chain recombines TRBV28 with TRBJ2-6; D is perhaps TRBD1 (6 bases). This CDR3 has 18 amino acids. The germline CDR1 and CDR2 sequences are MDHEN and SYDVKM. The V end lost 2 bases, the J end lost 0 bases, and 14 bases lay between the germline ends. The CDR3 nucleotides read TGTGCCAGCAGTTTAAACAGGGAAAGTAGCTCTGGGGCCAACGTCCTGACTTTC. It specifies CASSLNRESSSGANVLTF.

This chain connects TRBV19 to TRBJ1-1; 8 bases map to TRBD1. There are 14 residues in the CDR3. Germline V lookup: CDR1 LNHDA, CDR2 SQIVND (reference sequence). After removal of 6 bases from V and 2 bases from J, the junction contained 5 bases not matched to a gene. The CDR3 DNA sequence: TGTGCCAGTAGCCTACAGGGGGGAAACACTGAAGCTTTCTTT. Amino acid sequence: CASSLQGGNTEAFF. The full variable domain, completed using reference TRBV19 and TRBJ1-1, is DGGITQSPKYLFRKEGQNVTLSCEQNLNHDAMYWYRQDPGQGLRLIYYSQIVNDFQKGDIAEGYSVSREKKESFPLTVTSAQKNPTAFYLCASSLQGGNTEAFFGQGTRLTVV.

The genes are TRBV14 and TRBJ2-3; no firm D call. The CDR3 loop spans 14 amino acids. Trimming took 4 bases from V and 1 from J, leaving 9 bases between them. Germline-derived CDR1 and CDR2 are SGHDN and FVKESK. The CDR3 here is CASSRWPGTDTQYF. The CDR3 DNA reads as TGTGCCAGCAGCCGCTGGCCAGGCACAGATACGCAGTATTTT.

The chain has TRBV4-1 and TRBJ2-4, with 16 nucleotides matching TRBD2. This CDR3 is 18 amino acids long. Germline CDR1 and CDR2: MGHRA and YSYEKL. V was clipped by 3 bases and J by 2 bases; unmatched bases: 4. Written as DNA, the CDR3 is TGCGCCAGCAGCCAGGGACTAGCGGGGGGGCCCTCCAAAAACATTCAGTACTTC. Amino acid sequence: CASSQGLAGGPSKNIQYF.

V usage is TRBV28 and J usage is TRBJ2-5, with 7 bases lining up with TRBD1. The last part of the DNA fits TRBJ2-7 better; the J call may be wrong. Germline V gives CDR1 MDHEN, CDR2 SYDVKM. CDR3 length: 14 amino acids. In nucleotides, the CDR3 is TGTGCCAGCAGCTCCCCAGGGGACAGCCTCGAGCAGTACTTC. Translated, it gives CASSSPGDSLEQYF.

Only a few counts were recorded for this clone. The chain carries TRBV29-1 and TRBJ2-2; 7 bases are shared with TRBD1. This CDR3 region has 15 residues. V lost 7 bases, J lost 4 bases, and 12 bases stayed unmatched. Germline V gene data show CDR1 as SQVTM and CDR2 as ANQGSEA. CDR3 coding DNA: TGCAGCGCCTCCGGACAGGTTTCGGGCACCGGGGAGCTGTTTTTT. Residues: CSASGQVSGTGELFF.

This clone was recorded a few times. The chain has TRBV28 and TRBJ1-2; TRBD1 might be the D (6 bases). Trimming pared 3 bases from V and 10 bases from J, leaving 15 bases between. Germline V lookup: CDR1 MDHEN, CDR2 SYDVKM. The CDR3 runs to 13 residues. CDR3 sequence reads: CASSLGAQGIYTF. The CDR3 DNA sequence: TGTGCCAGCAGTTTGGGGGCCCAGGGGATCTACACCTTC.

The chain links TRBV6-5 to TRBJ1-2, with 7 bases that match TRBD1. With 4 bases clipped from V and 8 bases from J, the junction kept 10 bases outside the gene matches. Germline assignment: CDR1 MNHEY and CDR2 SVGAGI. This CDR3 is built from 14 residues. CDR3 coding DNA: TGTGCCAGCAGTTCCCCAAGGGGGCTAGGGGGCTACACCTTC. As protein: CASSSPRGLGGYTF.

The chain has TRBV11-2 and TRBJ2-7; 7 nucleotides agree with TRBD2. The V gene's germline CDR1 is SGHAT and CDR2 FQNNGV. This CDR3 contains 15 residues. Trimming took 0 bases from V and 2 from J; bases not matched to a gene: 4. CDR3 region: CASSLDGGSAYEQYF. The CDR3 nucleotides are TGTGCCAGCAGCTTAGACGGCGGGAGCGCCTACGAGCAGTACTTC.

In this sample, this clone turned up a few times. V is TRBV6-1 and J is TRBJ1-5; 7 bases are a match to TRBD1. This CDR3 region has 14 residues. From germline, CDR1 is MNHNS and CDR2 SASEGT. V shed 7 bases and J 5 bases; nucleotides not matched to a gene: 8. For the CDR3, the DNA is TGTGCCAGCACCCAGGGGGGCCCTTATCAGCCCCAGCATTTT. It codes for CASTQGGPYQPQHF.

The CDR3 protein is CASSPADNQPQHF. CDR3 bases: TGTGCCAGCAGCCCGGCGGACAATCAGCCCCAGCATTTT. The genes are TRBV7-2 and TRBJ1-5, with D uncertain. The V gene lost 5 bases and the J gene lost 3 bases, with 8 bases spanning the gap. Per germline, CDR1 SGHTA and CDR2 FQGNSA. There are 13 residues in the CDR3.

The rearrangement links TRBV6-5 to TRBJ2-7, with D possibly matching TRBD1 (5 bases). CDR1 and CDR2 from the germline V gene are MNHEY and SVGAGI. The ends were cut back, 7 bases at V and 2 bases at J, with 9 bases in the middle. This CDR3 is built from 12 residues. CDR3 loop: CASKGRAYEQYF. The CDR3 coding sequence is TGTGCCAGCAAGGGCAGGGCCTACGAGCAGTACTTC.

CDR3 sequence (DNA): TGTGCCAGCAGCCAAGATCAGTTCTCTACGCTAGCGGGAGGGAATGAGCAGTTCTTC. Translating it yields CASSQDQFSTLAGGNEQFF. The chain joins TRBV4-2 to TRBJ2-1; 12 nucleotides agree with TRBD2. Germline V lookup: CDR1 LGHNA, CDR2 YNFKEQ. Trimming removed 0 bases from V and 7 bases from J; junction bases left unmatched: 13. The CDR3 covers 19 residues.

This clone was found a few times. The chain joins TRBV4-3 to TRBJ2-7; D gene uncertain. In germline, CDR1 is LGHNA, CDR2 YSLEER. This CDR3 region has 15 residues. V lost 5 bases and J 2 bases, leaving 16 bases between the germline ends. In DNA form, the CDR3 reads TGCGCCAGCAGCGTCCTAGGAGCGCGGACCTACGAGCAGTACTTC. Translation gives CASSVLGARTYEQYF.

CDR3 nucleotide sequence: TGTGCCAGCAGCGACAGGGCTTCCTACGAGCAGTACTTC. As protein: CASSDRASYEQYF. The gene calls are TRBV5-6 and TRBJ2-5; 7 bases fit TRBD1. Judging by the DNA end, TRBJ2-7 fits better; the J call may be wrong. There are 13 residues in the CDR3. Germline-derived CDR1 and CDR2 are SGHDT and YYEEEE.

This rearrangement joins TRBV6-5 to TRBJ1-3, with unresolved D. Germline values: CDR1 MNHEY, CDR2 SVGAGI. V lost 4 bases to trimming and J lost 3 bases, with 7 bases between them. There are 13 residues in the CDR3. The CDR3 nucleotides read TGTGCCAGCAGTTTCGACATTGGAAACACCATATATTTT. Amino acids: CASSFDIGNTIYF.

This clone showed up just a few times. Here the CDR3 DNA reads TGTGCCATCAGACAGGGGTATGGCACCGGGGAGCTGTTTTTT. As protein: CAIRQGYGTGELFF. The chain has TRBV10-3 and TRBJ2-2; 7 positions agree with TRBD1. Germline V gives CDR1 ENHRY, CDR2 SYGVKD. Trimming cost V 6 bases and J 4 bases; bases outside gene matches: 5. This CDR3 is built from 14 residues.

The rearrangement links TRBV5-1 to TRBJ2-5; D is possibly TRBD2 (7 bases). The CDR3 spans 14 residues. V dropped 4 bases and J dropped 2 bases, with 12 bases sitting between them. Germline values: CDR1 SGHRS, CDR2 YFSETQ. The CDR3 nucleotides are TGCGCCAGCAGCCCGGGGGGCAGACAAGAGACCCAGTACTTC. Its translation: CASSPGGRQETQYF.

In nucleotides, the CDR3 is TGTGCCAGCAGCCGCCTCTGGAGGGCTGGGGCCAACGTCCTGACTTTC. Translation: CASSRLWRAGANVLTF. The chain uses TRBV7-2 and TRBJ2-6, with TRBD2 as a possible D gene (6 bases). The V and J ends lost 5 bases and 2 bases respectively, with 13 bases between them. Germline V gene data show CDR1 as SGHTA and CDR2 as FQGNSA. The CDR3 loop spans 16 amino acids.

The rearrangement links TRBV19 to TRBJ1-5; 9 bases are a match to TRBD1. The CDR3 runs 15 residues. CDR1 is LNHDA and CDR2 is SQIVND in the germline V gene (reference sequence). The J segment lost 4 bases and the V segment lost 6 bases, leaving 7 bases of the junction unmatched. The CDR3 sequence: CASRTWDRENQPQHF. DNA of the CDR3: TGTGCCAGTAGGACGTGGGACAGGGAGAATCAGCCCCAGCATTTT.

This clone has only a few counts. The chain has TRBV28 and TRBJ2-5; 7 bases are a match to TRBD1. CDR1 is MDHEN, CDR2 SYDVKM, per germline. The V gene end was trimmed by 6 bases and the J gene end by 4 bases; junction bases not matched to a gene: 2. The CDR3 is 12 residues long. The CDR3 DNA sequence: TGTGCCAGCAGCCGACAGGGAGAGACCCAGTACTTC. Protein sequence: CASSRQGETQYF.

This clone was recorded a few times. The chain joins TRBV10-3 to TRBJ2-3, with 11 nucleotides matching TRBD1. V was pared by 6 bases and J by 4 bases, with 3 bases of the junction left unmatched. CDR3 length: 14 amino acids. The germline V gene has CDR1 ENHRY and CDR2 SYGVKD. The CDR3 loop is CAISGTGGADTQYF. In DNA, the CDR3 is TGTGCCATCAGCGGGACAGGGGGGGCAGATACGCAGTATTTT.

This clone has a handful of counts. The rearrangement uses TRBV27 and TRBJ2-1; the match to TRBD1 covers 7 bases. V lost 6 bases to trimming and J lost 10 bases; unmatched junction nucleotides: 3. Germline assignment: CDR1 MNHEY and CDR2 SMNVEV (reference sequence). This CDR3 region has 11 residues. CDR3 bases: TGTGCCAGCAGCCAGGGGGTCGAGCAGTTCTTC. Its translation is CASSQGVEQFF.

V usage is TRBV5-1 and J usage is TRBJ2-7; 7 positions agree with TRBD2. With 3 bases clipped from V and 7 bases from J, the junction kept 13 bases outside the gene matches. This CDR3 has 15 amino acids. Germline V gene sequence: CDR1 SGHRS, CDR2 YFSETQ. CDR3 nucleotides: TGCGCCAGCAGCTCGTACCGGGGAGGGTTTGGAGAGCAGTACTTC. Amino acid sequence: CASSSYRGGFGEQYF.